A selection of T cell receptor beta chains follows, all from one sample in a study of cytomegalovirus exposure and HLA in healthy donors. The method was immunoSEQ multiplex PCR; TCRdb's version includes in-frame clones alone and lacks a portion of them. The table has some 140,000 clones, 75% to 90% seen once; the top ten hold about 6.7%. Sequenced material: PBMCs. All receptors derive from a woman aged 25 to 39 in good health and CMV-seropositive. Both conserved end residues are part of each CDR3. The order of the fields is CDR3 DNA, CDR3 protein, clone size, D gene, J gene, V gene. A D gene is named only where the DNA matches it firmly. A clone size is listed for some rows: how often the clone was seen (once, few, many), or a class if it is expanded.

CDR3 DNA: TGTGCCAGCAGCTCCCGGGACTATTCCCTAGCCAAAAACATTCAGTACTTC
CDR3 protein: CASSSRDYSLAKNIQYF
clone size: -
D gene: TRBD2
J gene: TRBJ2-4
V gene: TRBV5-4

CDR3 DNA: TGCGCCAGCAGCCAGGAAACCGGGACTACGAACACCGGGGAGCTGTTTTTT
CDR3 protein: CASSQETGTTNTGELFF
clone size: -
D gene: TRBD2
J gene: TRBJ2-2
V gene: TRBV4-1

CDR3 DNA: TGCAGCGTTTACATCCGGACTAGCGGGAGGGTTTACGAGCAGTACTTC
CDR3 protein: CSVYIRTSGRVYEQYF
clone size: -
D gene: TRBD2
J gene: TRBJ2-7
V gene: TRBV29-1

CDR3 DNA: TGCAGCGTTGTCCTCGGGGGTGGTAGCTATGGCTACACCTTC
CDR3 protein: CSVVLGGGSYGYTF
clone size: -
D gene: -
J gene: TRBJ1-2
V gene: TRBV29-1

CDR3 DNA: TGTGCCAGCAGTTTACAGCGAAACTATGGCTACACCTTC
CDR3 protein: CASSLQRNYGYTF
clone size: -
D gene: -
J gene: TRBJ1-2
V gene: TRBV28

CDR3 DNA: TGTGCCTGGAAGTGGGGGGTTGCTAACACCATATATTTT
CDR3 protein: CAWKWGVANTIYF
clone size: few
D gene: -
J gene: TRBJ1-3
V gene: TRBV30

CDR3 DNA: TGTGCCAGCAGTTGGACAGGGGGCAACACTGAAGCTTTCTTT
CDR3 protein: CASSWTGGNTEAFF
clone size: -
D gene: TRBD1
J gene: TRBJ1-1
V gene: TRBV6-1

CDR3 DNA: TGTGCCAGCAGTTTGACAGGTTTGAACACTGAAGCTTTCTTT
CDR3 protein: CASSLTGLNTEAFF
clone size: once
D gene: -
J gene: TRBJ1-1
V gene: TRBV27

CDR3 DNA: TGTGCCAGCAGTGGGCAGGGGCGTTTTTATGGCTACACCTTC
CDR3 protein: CASSGQGRFYGYTF
clone size: -
D gene: -
J gene: TRBJ1-2
V gene: TRBV25-1

CDR3 DNA: TGTGCCAGCAGCTTTCTTACGGGGGGTTACAATGAGCAGTTCTTC
CDR3 protein: CASSFLTGGYNEQFF
clone size: -
D gene: TRBD2
J gene: TRBJ2-1
V gene: TRBV5-8

CDR3 DNA: TGTGCCAGCAAATTCCGGGAGACTCTGAGCGAGCAGTACTTC
CDR3 protein: CASKFRETLSEQYF
clone size: -
D gene: -
J gene: TRBJ2-7
V gene: TRBV27

CDR3 DNA: TGTGCCAGCAGCTTGGGGGGCGGGAGTGACACCGGGGAGCTGTTTTTT
CDR3 protein: CASSLGGGSDTGELFF
clone size: -
D gene: TRBD2
J gene: TRBJ2-2
V gene: TRBV5-4

CDR3 DNA: TGTGCCAGCTTAACTAGATCCTACAATGAGCAGTTCTTC
CDR3 protein: CASLTRSYNEQFF
clone size: -
D gene: -
J gene: TRBJ2-1
V gene: TRBV2

CDR3 DNA: TGTGCCTGGAGTATGAGGGTACCACAGCAGTTCTTC
CDR3 protein: CAWSMRVPQQFF
clone size: -
D gene: -
J gene: TRBJ2-1
V gene: TRBV30

CDR3 DNA: TGTGCCAGCACCGGGACAGGGGGCGCTTCACCCCTCCACTTT
CDR3 protein: CASTGTGGASPLHF
clone size: -
D gene: TRBD1
J gene: TRBJ1-6
V gene: TRBV2

CDR3 DNA: TGTGCCAGCACCCCCGCAGGACGCGGGGCCGGCTCCTACGAGCAGTACTTC
CDR3 protein: CASTPAGRGAGSYEQYF
clone size: -
D gene: -
J gene: TRBJ2-7
V gene: TRBV28

CDR3 DNA: TGCGCCAGCAGCTCACAGGGGAAGGACACCGGGGAGCTGTTTTTT
CDR3 protein: CASSSQGKDTGELFF
clone size: once
D gene: TRBD1
J gene: TRBJ2-2
V gene: TRBV5-1